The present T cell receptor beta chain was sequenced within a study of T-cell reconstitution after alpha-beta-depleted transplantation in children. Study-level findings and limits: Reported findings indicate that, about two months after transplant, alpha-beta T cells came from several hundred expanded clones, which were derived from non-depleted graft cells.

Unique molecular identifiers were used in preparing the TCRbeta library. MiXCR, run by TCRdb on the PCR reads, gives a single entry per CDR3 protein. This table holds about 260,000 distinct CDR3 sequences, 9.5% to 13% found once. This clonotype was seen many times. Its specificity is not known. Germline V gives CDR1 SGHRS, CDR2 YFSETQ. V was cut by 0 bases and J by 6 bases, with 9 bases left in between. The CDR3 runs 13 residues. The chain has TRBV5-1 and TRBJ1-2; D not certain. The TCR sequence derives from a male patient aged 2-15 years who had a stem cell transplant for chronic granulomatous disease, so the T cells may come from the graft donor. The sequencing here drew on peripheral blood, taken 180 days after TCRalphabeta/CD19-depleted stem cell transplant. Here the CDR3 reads CASSLVGFDGYTF. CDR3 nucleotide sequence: TGCGCCAGCAGCTTGGTCGGGTTCGATGGCTACACCTTC.